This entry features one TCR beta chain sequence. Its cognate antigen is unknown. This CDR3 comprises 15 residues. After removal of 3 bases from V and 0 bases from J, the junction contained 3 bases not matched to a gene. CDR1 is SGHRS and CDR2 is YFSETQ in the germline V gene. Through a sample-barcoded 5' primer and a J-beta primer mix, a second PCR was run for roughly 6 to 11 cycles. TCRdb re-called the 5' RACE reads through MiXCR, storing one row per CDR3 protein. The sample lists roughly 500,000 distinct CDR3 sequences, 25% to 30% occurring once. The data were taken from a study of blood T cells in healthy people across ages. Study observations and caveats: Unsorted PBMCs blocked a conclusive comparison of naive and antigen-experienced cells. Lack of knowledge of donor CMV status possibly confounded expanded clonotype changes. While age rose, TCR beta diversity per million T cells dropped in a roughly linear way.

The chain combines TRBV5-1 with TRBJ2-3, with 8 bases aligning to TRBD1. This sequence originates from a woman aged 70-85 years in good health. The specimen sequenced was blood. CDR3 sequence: CASSSGQGSTDTQYF. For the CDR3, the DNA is TGCGCCAGCAGCTCCGGACAGGGAAGCACAGATACGCAGTATTTT.